What follows are 8 T cell receptor beta chains derived from one specimen sequenced in a study of T cell responses to AZD1222 COVID-19 vaccine (dated by TCRdb to 2020 to 2022). Library construction relied on the immunoSEQ multiplex PCR assay. The source is immuneACCESS, and TCRdb retained only in-frame sequences with V and J called. Part of the clones is not carried over; for the studies checked, unresolved V genes explain less than half of this, and the remainder is unexplained. Recorded for this sample are approximately 110,000 clones; 89% of them occurred a single time. Clones ranked in the top ten supply 35% to 50% of the sample. According to the study, the label for this sample's time point signals: about 28 days (+/-7) after the second vaccine dose. The sequences come from peripheral blood, collected 28 days after the second AZD1222 dose. The receptors here all came from an adult who received the AZD1222 COVID-19 vaccine.

The CDR3 spells CASSQVSDYGYTF. As DNA, the CDR3 is TGTGCCAGCAGCCAAGTGTCAGATTATGGCTACACCTTC. V usage is TRBV3-1 (or the pseudogene TRBV3-2) and J usage is TRBJ1-2; unclear D gene. CDR1 and CDR2 (germline): LGHDT, YNNKEL (reference sequence). Trimming removed 1 base from V and 5 bases from J, with 8 bases in between. This CDR3 comprises 13 residues.

The V gene is TRBV6-1, the J gene TRBJ2-3; the D gene is possibly TRBD2 (7 bases). Germline V gives CDR1 MNHNS, CDR2 SASEGT. There are 15 residues in the CDR3. V lost 2 bases and J lost 1, with 10 bases in between. CDR3 DNA sequence: TGTGCCAGCAGTGAACAGGGGAGGGGCACAGATACGCAGTATTTT. It is translated as CASSEQGRGTDTQYF.

Here the CDR3 DNA reads TGTGCCAGCAGCCTAAGAGTACCGGGACAGGCGAGCTCCTATAATTCACCCCTCCACTTT. Its translation is CASSLRVPGQASSYNSPLHF. The chain links TRBV5-5 to TRBJ1-6; 8 nucleotides line up with TRBD1. Trimming at V came to 4 bases and at J to 0 bases, leaving 15 bases not matched to a gene. Per germline, CDR1 SGHKS and CDR2 YYEKEE (reference sequence). The CDR3 contains 20 residues.

The chain recombines TRBV6-5 with TRBJ1-4; D is undetermined. Germline-derived CDR1 and CDR2 are MNHEY and SVGAGI. V lost 2 bases and J lost 4, with 5 bases in between. The CDR3 consists of 13 residues. In nucleotides, the CDR3 is TGTGCCAGCAGTTACGTTTATAATGAAAAACTGTTTTTT. Its translation: CASSYVYNEKLFF.

This clone occurred once. The J gene is TRBJ1-5, the V gene TRBV24-1, with 8 bases fitting TRBD1. Germline trimming cut 4 bases from V and 4 bases from J; bases unmatched to any gene: 2. Germline lookup yields CDR1 KGHDR and CDR2 SFDVKD. The CDR3 spans 14 residues. This CDR3 is CATSERTGNQPQHF. For the CDR3, the DNA is TGTGCCACCAGTGAGAGGACAGGGAATCAGCCCCAGCATTTT.

There are a few counts of this clone. This chain joins TRBV5-1 and TRBJ2-3, with 12 bases fitting TRBD2. V lost 3 bases, J lost 6 bases, and 11 bases stayed unmatched. Per germline, CDR1 SGHRS and CDR2 YFSETQ. The CDR3 spans 17 residues. CDR3 sequence: CASSSRTSGKTGDTQYF. The CDR3 DNA sequence: TGCGCCAGCAGCTCGAGGACTAGCGGGAAAACAGGGGATACGCAGTATTTT.

The chain links TRBV18 to TRBJ1-5; D not resolved. V lost 2 bases, J lost 0 bases, and 8 bases lay in between. The CDR3 contains 15 residues. CDR1 and CDR2 (germline): KGHSH, LQKENI. The DNA of the CDR3 is TGTGCCAGCTCACCAGGTCAGCTTAGCAATCAGCCCCAGCATTTT. It specifies CASSPGQLSNQPQHF.

This chain joins TRBV10-2 and TRBJ2-1; no clear D. Germline V gene sequence: CDR1 WSHSY, CDR2 SAAADI. V gave up 4 bases and J gave up 6 bases, with 4 bases separating them. This CDR3 spans 11 amino acids. This CDR3 is CASSVSNEQFF. DNA of the CDR3: TGCGCCAGCAGTGTCAGCAATGAGCAGTTCTTC.